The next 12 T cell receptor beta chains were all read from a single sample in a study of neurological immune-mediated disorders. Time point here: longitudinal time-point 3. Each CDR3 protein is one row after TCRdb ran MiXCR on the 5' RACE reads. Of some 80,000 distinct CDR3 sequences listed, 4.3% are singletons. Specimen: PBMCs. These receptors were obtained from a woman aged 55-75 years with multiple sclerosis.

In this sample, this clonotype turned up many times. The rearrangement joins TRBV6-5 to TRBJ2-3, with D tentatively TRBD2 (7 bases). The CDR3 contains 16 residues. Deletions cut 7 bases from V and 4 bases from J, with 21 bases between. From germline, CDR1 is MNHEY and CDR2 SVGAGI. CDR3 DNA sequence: TGTGCCAGCACCTCCGGCTGGGGGGGGGCCTCAGATACGCAGTATTTT. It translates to CASTSGWGGASDTQYF.

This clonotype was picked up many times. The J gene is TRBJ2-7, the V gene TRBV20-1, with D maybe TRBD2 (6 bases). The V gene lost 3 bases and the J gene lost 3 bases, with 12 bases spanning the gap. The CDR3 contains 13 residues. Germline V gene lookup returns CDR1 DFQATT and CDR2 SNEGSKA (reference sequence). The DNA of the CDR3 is TGCAGTGCTAGGGGGGTAGCGGACTACGAGCAGTACTTC. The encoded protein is CSARGVADYEQYF.

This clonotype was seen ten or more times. The CDR3 bases are TGTGCCAGCAGCTTGGTTTCGGGCGGCTACGAGCAGTACTTC. Residues: CASSLVSGGYEQYF. The V call is TRBV5-6, the J call TRBJ2-7; D is uncertain. The germline V gene has CDR1 SGHDT and CDR2 YYEEEE. The CDR3 consists of 14 residues. V lost 0 bases and J lost 3, with 10 bases in between.

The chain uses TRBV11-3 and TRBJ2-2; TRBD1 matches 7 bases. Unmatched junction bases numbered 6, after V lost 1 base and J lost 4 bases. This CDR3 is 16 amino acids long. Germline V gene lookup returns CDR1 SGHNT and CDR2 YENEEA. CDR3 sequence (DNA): TGTGCCAGCAGCTTAGCCCGACAGGGCGTCACCGGGGAGCTGTTTTTT. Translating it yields CASSLARQGVTGELFF.

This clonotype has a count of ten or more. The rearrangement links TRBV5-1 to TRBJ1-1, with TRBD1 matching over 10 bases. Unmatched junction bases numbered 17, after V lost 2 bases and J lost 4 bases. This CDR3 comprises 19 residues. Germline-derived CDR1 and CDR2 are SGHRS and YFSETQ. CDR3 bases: TGCGCCAGCAGCTTCCCCTCATTGACAGGGGGCGAAGCGGCCACTGAAGCTTTCTTT. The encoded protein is CASSFPSLTGGEAATEAFF.

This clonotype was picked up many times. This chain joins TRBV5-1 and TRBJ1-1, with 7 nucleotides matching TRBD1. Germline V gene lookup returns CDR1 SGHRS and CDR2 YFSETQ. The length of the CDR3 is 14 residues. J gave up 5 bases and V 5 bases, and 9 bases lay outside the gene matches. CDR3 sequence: CASSLGAGGTEAFF. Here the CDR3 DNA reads TGCGCCAGCAGTCTCGGAGCAGGGGGGACTGAAGCTTTCTTT.

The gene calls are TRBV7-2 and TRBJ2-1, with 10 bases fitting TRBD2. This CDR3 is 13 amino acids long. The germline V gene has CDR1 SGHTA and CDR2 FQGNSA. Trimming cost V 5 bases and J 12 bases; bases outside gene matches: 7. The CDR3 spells CASSLSGGPRQFF. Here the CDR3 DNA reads TGTGCCAGCAGCCTTAGCGGGGGGCCACGGCAGTTCTTC.

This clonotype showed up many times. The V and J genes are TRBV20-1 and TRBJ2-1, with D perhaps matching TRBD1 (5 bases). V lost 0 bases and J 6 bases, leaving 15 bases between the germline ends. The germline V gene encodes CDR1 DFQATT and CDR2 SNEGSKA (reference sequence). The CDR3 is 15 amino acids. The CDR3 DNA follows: TGCAGTGCTAGAGATCGGGCAGGGTGGATCAATGAGCAGTTCTTC. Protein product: CSARDRAGWINEQFF.

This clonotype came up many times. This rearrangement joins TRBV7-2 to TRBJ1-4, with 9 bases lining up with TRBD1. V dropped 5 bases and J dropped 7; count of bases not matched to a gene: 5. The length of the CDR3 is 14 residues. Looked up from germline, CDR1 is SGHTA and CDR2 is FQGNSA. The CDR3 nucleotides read TGTGCCAGCAGCGGGGACAGGGTGACTGAAAAACTGTTTTTT. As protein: CASSGDRVTEKLFF. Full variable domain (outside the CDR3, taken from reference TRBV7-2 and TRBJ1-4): GAGVSQSPSNKVTEKGKDVELRCDPISGHTALYWYRQSLGQGLEFLIYFQGNSAPDKSGLPSDRFSAERTGGSVSTLTIQRTQQEDSAVYLCASSGDRVTEKLFFGSGTQLSVL.

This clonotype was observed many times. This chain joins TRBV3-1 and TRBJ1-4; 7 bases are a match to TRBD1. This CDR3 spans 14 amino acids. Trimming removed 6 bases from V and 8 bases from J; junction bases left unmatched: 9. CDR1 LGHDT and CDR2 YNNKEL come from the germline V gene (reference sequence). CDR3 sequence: CASSRQGGGEKLFF. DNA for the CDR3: TGTGCCAGCAGTCGACAGGGCGGTGGGGAAAAACTGTTTTTT.

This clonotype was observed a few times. CDR3 bases: TGTGCCAGCAGCCCCCTGGGCGGGGGTGAGTCCTACAATGAGCAGTTCTTC. Its translation is CASSPLGGGESYNEQFF. The genes are TRBV7-8 and TRBJ2-1; TRBD2 matches at 7 bases. V gave up 5 bases and J gave up 1 base; unmatched junction bases: 11. CDR1 and CDR2 from the germline V gene are SGHVS and FQNEAQ. The CDR3 has 17 amino acids.

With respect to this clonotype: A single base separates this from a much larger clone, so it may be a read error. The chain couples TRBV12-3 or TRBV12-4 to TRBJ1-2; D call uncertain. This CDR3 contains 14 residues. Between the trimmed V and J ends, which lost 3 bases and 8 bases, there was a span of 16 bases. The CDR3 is CASSFGLGSSGYTF. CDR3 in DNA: TGTGCCAGCAGTTTCGGCCTGGGGTCGAGCGGCTACACCTTC.